This is a list of T cell receptor beta chains from one sample in a study of T cell responses to AZD1222 COVID-19 vaccine. TCRdb's table, derived via immunoSEQ multiplex PCR, lists solely in-frame clones and lacks some. The table records 26,000 or so clones, roughly 84% of them present only once. Material: peripheral blood, obtained 28 days after the second AZD1222 dose. The receptors shown here come from an adult who received the AZD1222 COVID-19 vaccine. Each CDR3 is given with its conserved first and last residue. D genes are given only for firm matches. Clone size, where shown, is once, few, many, or a class for clones that have expanded.

TRBV10-3	TRBJ1-2	.	TRBD1	TGTGCCATCAAGACAGGGGAGGACTATGGCTACACCTTC	CAIKTGEDYGYTF
TRBV9	TRBJ2-6	once	.	TGTGCCAGCAGCGCGGACAGTCTCTTCTCTGGGGCCAACGTCCTGACTTTC	CASSADSLFSGANVLTF
TRBV7-2	TRBJ2-2	.	.	TGTGCCAGCAGCCCCGGAAGGGGCACCGGGGAGCTGTTTTTT	CASSPGRGTGELFF
TRBV14	TRBJ1-1	.	.	TGTGCCAGCAGCCGAACGGACAGATGGAACACTGAAGCTTTCTTT	CASSRTDRWNTEAFF
TRBV7-2	TRBJ2-2	.	.	TGTGCCAGCAGCTTTTCACGGGATAAGGAGCTGTTTTTT	CASSFSRDKELFF
TRBV10-3	TRBJ2-1	.	.	TGTGCCATCAGGTCAGACACACACAATGAGCAGTTCTTC	CAIRSDTHNEQFF
TRBV28	TRBJ1-6	.	TRBD1	TGTGCCAGCAGTCCTCCGGGACAGAGCCTAAATTCACCCCTCCACTTT	CASSPPGQSLNSPLHF
TRBV11-1	TRBJ1-5	.	TRBD1	TGTGCCAGCAGCCAGACAGGGGACAATCAGCCCCAGCATTTT	CASSQTGDNQPQHF
TRBV11-1	TRBJ2-7	.	TRBD2	TGTGCCAGCAGCCCGACGACTAGCGGGATGAACTACGAGCAGTACTTC	CASSPTTSGMNYEQYF
TRBV18	TRBJ1-1	.	.	TGTGCCAGCTCACCACCGGTGGGAGGGGAGAGGCCTGAAGCTTTCTTT	CASSPPVGGERPEAFF
TRBV11-2	TRBJ2-1	.	TRBD2	TGTGCCAGCAGCTTAACTAGCGGGATCCCCCCCCGCAATGAGCAGTTCTTC	CASSLTSGIPPRNEQFF
TRBV4-1	TRBJ2-1	.	TRBD2	TGCGCCAGCAGCCAACTGGGACTAGCGGGAGGGCCGAGTGACAATGAGCAGTTCTTC	CASSQLGLAGGPSDNEQFF
TRBV19	TRBJ2-7	.	.	TGTGCCAGTTCCGGGACCTTAAGTAGGGAGCAGTACTTC	CASSGTLSREQYF
TRBV9	TRBJ1-6	.	.	TGTGCCAGCAGCGTAGGGAGGGGAGGATCCTCCTATAATTCACCCCTCCACTTT	CASSVGRGGSSYNSPLHF
TRBV11-2	TRBJ2-1	.	TRBD2	TGTGCCAGCAGCACCAATAGCGGGGAGCAGTTCTTC	CASSTNSGEQFF
TRBV10-3	TRBJ2-1	.	.	TGTGCCATCAGTGGCACAAACAATGAGCAGTTCTTC	CAISGTNNEQFF
TRBV3-1/TRBV3-2	TRBJ2-3	.	.	TGTGCCAGCAGGCCACGGGCCACAGATACGCAGTATTTT	CASRPRATDTQYF
TRBV25-1	TRBJ2-5	once	.	TGTGCCAGCAGTGAACATGAAGAGACCCAGTACTTC	CASSEHEETQYF
TRBV2	TRBJ2-7	.	.	TGTGCCAGCAAGAGTAACCCCTACGAGCAGTACTTC	CASKSNPYEQYF
TRBV27	TRBJ1-4	.	.	TGTGCCAGCAGTTTTAAGTACGGGGGCTGGGAAAAACTGTTTTTT	CASSFKYGGWEKLFF
TRBV7-2	TRBJ2-1	.	.	TGTGCCAGCACCAGCAGCTCCTACAATGAGCAGTTCTTC	CASTSSSYNEQFF
TRBV30	TRBJ2-2	large	TRBD1	TGTGCCTGGAGTAGCCGGGGACAGCAAACCGGGGAGCTGTTTTTT	CAWSSRGQQTGELFF
TRBV6-9	TRBJ2-7	.	.	TGTGCCAGCAGTTACCCGGAGGCCGGCACCTACGAGCAGTACTTC	CASSYPEAGTYEQYF
TRBV9	TRBJ1-1	.	.	TGTGCCAGCAGCGAGGGAGGCGGTCCGGACACTGAAGCTTTCTTT	CASSEGGGPDTEAFF
TRBV7-9	TRBJ2-7	.	TRBD1	TGTGCCAGCAGCTTAGCGAATAGGGAGACAGGGAGATTCTACGAGCAGTACTTC	CASSLANRETGRFYEQYF
TRBV29-1	TRBJ2-5	once	TRBD1	TGCAGCGTTGATGATCAGGGGGTAGAGACCCAGTACTTC	CSVDDQGVETQYF
TRBV30	TRBJ2-7	.	.	TGTGCCTGGAGTCAGTCTGGTTCTTACGAGCAGTACTTC	CAWSQSGSYEQYF
TRBV25-1	TRBJ2-3	.	.	TGTGCCAGCAGTGAAGGGACTGATCCTAGCACAGATACGCAGTATTTT	CASSEGTDPSTDTQYF
TRBV7-9	TRBJ2-5	.	.	TGTGCCAGCAGCTTAGAAGCGTATGGGACCCAGTACTTC	CASSLEAYGTQYF
TRBV4-1	TRBJ2-3	.	TRBD2	TGCGCCAGCAGCCCCGTCGGGCGGGAGGGCCCGGCAGATACGCAGTATTTT	CASSPVGREGPADTQYF
TRBV6-5	TRBJ1-2	.	TRBD1	TGTGCCAGCAGAAGGACAGGATCTAACTATGGCTACACCTTC	CASRRTGSNYGYTF
TRBV6-2/TRBV6-3	TRBJ2-7	few	TRBD1	TGTGCCAGCAGTTCAGGACAGGCCGACGAGCAGTACTTC	CASSSGQADEQYF
TRBV6-1	TRBJ2-7	.	TRBD1	TGTGCCAGCAGTGAACACACAGGGGTCGCCTACGAGCAGTACTTC	CASSEHTGVAYEQYF
TRBV6-2/TRBV6-3	TRBJ2-1	.	.	TGTGCCAGCAGCTTCGCCGGGACGGGGAACAATGAGCAGTTCTTC	CASSFAGTGNNEQFF
TRBV27	TRBJ1-2	.	.	TGTGCCAGTGGGGAAACTAACTATGGCTACACCTTC	CASGETNYGYTF
TRBV24-1	TRBJ2-5	.	.	TGTGCCACCAGTGATGTGTATGGAATACAAGAGACCCAGTACTTC	CATSDVYGIQETQYF
TRBV4-2	TRBJ2-2	.	TRBD1	TGTGCCAGCAGCCAAGATGGGACAGGGGACACCGGGGAGCTGTTTTTT	CASSQDGTGDTGELFF
TRBV7-9	TRBJ1-3	.	.	TGTGCCAGCAGCTTCCGGGCCGAGGGTCTCGGAAACACCATATATTTT	CASSFRAEGLGNTIYF
TRBV11-2	TRBJ1-2	.	.	TGTGCCAGCAGACCTATAGACAGCGATTTACGTGGCTACACCTTC	CASRPIDSDLRGYTF
TRBV12-3/TRBV12-4	TRBJ1-5	.	.	TGTGCCAGCAGTCTCCAGAGAAATCAGCCCCAGCATTTT	CASSLQRNQPQHF